The 26 T cell receptor beta chains presented below share a single source sample, sequenced in a study of cytomegalovirus exposure and HLA in healthy donors. PCR primers comprised 60 Vbeta and 13 Jbeta primers. Profiling relied on immunoSEQ multiplex PCR, and the TCRdb table lists in-frame clones only, not all of them. The sample carries around 150,000 clones, about 80% recorded once. The sample taken for sequencing was PBMCs. These receptor sequences come from a woman aged 45 to 65 in good health and CMV-seronegative.

The CDR3 DNA reads as TGTGCCAGCAGTTTCGGTGTCTCCTACGAGCAGTACTTC. This codes for CASSFGVSYEQYF. The chain recombines TRBV27 with TRBJ2-5; D gene ambiguous. The J call may not be correct, given that the DNA end is closer to TRBJ2-7. The germline V gene has CDR1 MNHEY and CDR2 SMNVEV (reference sequence). CDR3 length: 13 residues.

This clone was observed a few times. The chain carries TRBV6-5 and TRBJ1-2, with unresolved D. Deletions cut 6 bases from V and 5 bases from J, with 13 bases between. Germline-derived CDR1 and CDR2 are MNHEY and SVGAGI. This CDR3 comprises 13 residues. This CDR3 reads CASSPSGFYGYTF. CDR3 DNA: TGTGCCAGCAGCCCCTCGGGATTTTATGGCTACACCTTC.

This sequence joins TRBV28 and TRBJ2-2, with 9 bases aligning to TRBD2. The CDR3 consists of 14 residues. From germline, CDR1 is MDHEN and CDR2 SYDVKM. The junction had 1 base not matched to a gene; V was cut back by 7 bases and J by 1 base. The CDR3 reads CASKRGVNTGELFF. As DNA, the CDR3 is TGTGCCAGCAAGCGGGGGGTGAACACCGGGGAGCTGTTTTTT.

The chain recombines TRBV30 with TRBJ1-3, with D possibly matching TRBD1 (6 bases). This CDR3 contains 16 residues. Germline CDR1 GTSNPN, CDR2 SVGIG (reference sequence). V was cut by 1 base and J by 7 bases, with 20 bases left in between. CDR3 coding DNA: TGTGCCTGGAGTGGGACAGAGGGGCCGATATGGAACACCATATATTTT. Translation: CAWSGTEGPIWNTIYF. Full variable domain (rest looked up from reference TRBV30 and TRBJ1-3): SQTIHQWPATLVQPVGSPLSLECTVEGTSNPNLYWYRQAAGRGLQLLFYSVGIGQISSEVPQNLSASRPQDRQFILSSKKLLLSDSGFYLCAWSGTEGPIWNTIYFGEGSWLTVV.

The chain uses TRBV7-2 and TRBJ1-1; TRBD1 matches 7 bases. Unmatched junction bases numbered 6, after V lost 1 base and J lost 7 bases. Germline CDR1 is SGHTA and CDR2 is FQGNSA. This CDR3 is 14 amino acids long. CDR3 nucleotide sequence: TGTGCCAGCAGCTTAGGACAGGGCCCATTTGAAGCTTTCTTT. Protein sequence: CASSLGQGPFEAFF.

The chain uses TRBV18 and TRBJ2-7; D is unresolved. CDR1 and CDR2 from the germline V gene are KGHSH and LQKENI. CDR3 length: 14 residues. The V and J ends lost 2 bases and 1 base respectively, with 9 bases between them. The CDR3 spells CASSPDTRSYEQYF. The CDR3, as DNA: TGTGCCAGCTCACCAGATACCAGATCCTACGAGCAGTACTTC.

This chain uses TRBV15 with TRBJ1-1; D call uncertain. V was cut by 3 bases and J by 9 bases, with 11 bases left in between. The germline V gene has CDR1 LNHNV and CDR2 YYDKDF (reference sequence). The CDR3 is 12 amino acids. CDR3 sequence (DNA): TGTGCCACCAGCAGCTTGACATCCCAAGCTTTCTTT. It specifies CATSSLTSQAFF.

The chain carries TRBV7-9 and TRBJ1-5; possibly TRBD1 for D (6 bases). CDR1 and CDR2 (germline): SEHNR, FQNEAQ (reference sequence). The CDR3 has 16 residues. The ends were cut back, 1 base at V and 0 bases at J, with 10 bases in the middle. The CDR3 loop is CASSLGFRGSNQPQHF. The CDR3 bases are TGTGCCAGCAGCTTAGGTTTCAGGGGTAGCAATCAGCCCCAGCATTTT.

This chain connects TRBV11-2 to TRBJ2-7; 8 positions match TRBD1. Germline loops: CDR1 SGHAT, CDR2 FQNNGV. This CDR3 region has 14 residues. Unmatched junction bases numbered 11, after V lost 8 bases and J lost 5 bases. CDR3 coding DNA: TGTGCCAGCTCCCCACTCAGGGGGCCAGACGAGCAGTACTTC. It yields the protein CASSPLRGPDEQYF.

The chain carries TRBV7-2 and TRBJ1-2; 7 bases are a match to TRBD1. Trimming removed 6 bases from V and 8 bases from J; junction bases left unmatched: 9. The germline gives CDR1 SGHTA, CDR2 FQGNSA. The CDR3 runs 13 residues. The CDR3 DNA sequence: TGTGCCAGCAGGGATCTAGGGGGCCGGGGCTACACCTTC. Translation: CASRDLGGRGYTF.

The rearrangement links TRBV15 to TRBJ1-2; D might be TRBD1 (5 bases). Trimming stripped 1 base from V and 5 bases from J, with 17 bases between. CDR1 is LNHNV and CDR2 is YYDKDF in the germline V gene (reference sequence). This CDR3 contains 16 residues. In DNA form, the CDR3 reads TGTGCCACCAGCAGAGCGACTCAGGGTTTAGAGTATGGCTACACCTTC. This codes for CATSRATQGLEYGYTF. Using reference TRBV15 and TRBJ1-2 for the parts outside the CDR3, the full variable domain is DAMVIQNPRYQVTQFGKPVTLSCSQTLNHNVMYWYQQKSSQAPKLLFHYYDKDFNNEADTPDNFQSRRPNTSFCFLDIRSPGLGDTAMYLCATSRATQGLEYGYTFGSGTRLTVV.

This clone was detected only a few times. The CDR3, as DNA: TGTGCCAGCAGTGACGCGGGAGGTTGGACTAGCCCCACAGATACGCAGTATTTT. Translation gives CASSDAGGWTSPTDTQYF. The V and J genes are TRBV25-1 and TRBJ2-3, with 8 bases matching TRBD2. After removal of 3 bases from V and 2 bases from J, the junction contained 13 bases not matched to a gene. The CDR3 consists of 18 residues. Germline V gene lookup returns CDR1 MGHDK and CDR2 SYGVNS.

This chain connects TRBV28 to TRBJ1-5; D is possibly TRBD1 (6 bases). The CDR3 runs 15 residues. V was cut by 2 bases and J by 2 bases, with 10 bases left in between. Germline values: CDR1 MDHEN, CDR2 SYDVKM. CDR3 region: CASSLQGMGNQPQHF. The CDR3 coding sequence is TGTGCCAGCAGTTTACAGGGGATGGGCAATCAGCCCCAGCATTTT.

V is TRBV19 and J is TRBJ2-5, with a weak D call TRBD1 (6 bases). The CDR3 is made up of 13 amino acids. The germline V and J ends were trimmed by 3 bases and 5 bases, with 10 bases remaining between them. CDR1 LNHDA and CDR2 SQIVND come from the germline V gene (reference sequence). CDR3 bases: TGTGCCAGTAGTATTCAGGGGACGGAGACCCAGTACTTC. Encoded protein: CASSIQGTETQYF.

J is TRBJ1-5 and V is TRBV4-3, with no clear D. Trimming took off 2 bases at V and 10 bases at J, with 12 bases between the two ends. The germline V gene encodes CDR1 LGHNA and CDR2 YSLEER. The CDR3 sequence is 13 residues long. CDR3 nucleotide sequence: TGCGCCAGCAGCCAATATATTATGGGCCCCCAGCATTTT. Encoded protein: CASSQYIMGPQHF.

The chain has TRBV6-1 and TRBJ1-3; possible D gene TRBD1, 6 bases. V was shortened by 3 bases and J by 0 bases, with 12 bases between the two germline ends. The CDR3 covers 16 residues. Germline CDR1 MNHNS, CDR2 SASEGT. CDR3 protein: CASSDRYRDSGNTIYF. DNA for the CDR3: TGTGCCAGCAGTGATAGATACAGGGACTCTGGAAACACCATATATTTT.

The chain uses TRBV5-1 and TRBJ1-4, with D perhaps matching TRBD1 (5 bases). The V and J ends lost 3 bases and 5 bases respectively, with 8 bases between them. CDR1 and CDR2 from the germline V gene are SGHRS and YFSETQ. This CDR3 region has 13 residues. CDR3 region: CASSSGGNEKLFF. CDR3 nucleotide sequence: TGCGCCAGCAGCTCCGGGGGGAATGAAAAACTGTTTTTT.

The V and J genes are TRBV28 and TRBJ2-1, with D perhaps matching TRBD2 (6 bases). V lost 6 bases, J lost 3 bases, and 12 bases lay in between. There are 14 residues in the CDR3. The germline V gene encodes CDR1 MDHEN and CDR2 SYDVKM. Written as DNA, the CDR3 is TGTGCCAGCAGGGCGGGATCCTTCTACAATGAGCAGTTCTTC. Translated, it gives CASRAGSFYNEQFF.

This rearrangement joins TRBV29-1 to TRBJ2-1; 12 bases align to TRBD2. Germline CDR1 and CDR2: SQVTM and ANQGSEA. CDR3 length: 15 residues. V was pared by 6 bases and J by 15 bases, with 18 bases of the junction left unmatched. The CDR3 spells CSVLEPGLAGSEAFF. DNA for the CDR3: TGCAGCGTGCTAGAACCGGGACTAGCGGGTTCGGAGGCGTTCTTC.

The J gene is TRBJ1-2, the V gene TRBV18, with 9 positions matching TRBD1. This CDR3 comprises 13 residues. Germline V gene lookup returns CDR1 KGHSH and CDR2 LQKENI. V dropped 5 bases and J dropped 4; count of bases not matched to a gene: 2. CDR3 residues: CASSSGQGYGYTF. CDR3 DNA: TGTGCCAGCTCATCGGGACAGGGCTATGGCTACACCTTC.

The chain is built from TRBV19 and TRBJ2-1; 8 nucleotides match TRBD2. Germline V gene sequence: CDR1 LNHDA, CDR2 SQIVND (reference sequence). The CDR3 length is 14 residues. The junction had 3 bases not matched to a gene; V was cut back by 4 bases and J by 4 bases. CDR3 protein: CASSSSGNYNEQFF. The CDR3 nucleotides read TGTGCCAGTAGTAGTAGCGGGAATTACAATGAGCAGTTCTTC.

This clone was detected once. Compared with germline, one end of the junction differs, possibly owing to a read error. The CDR3 sequence: CASSLAGGNTGELFF. The CDR3 region has the DNA TGTGCTAGCAGTCTAGCGGGTGGCAACACCGGGGAGCTGTTTTTT. The chain carries TRBV7-7 and TRBJ2-2, with 8 bases lining up with TRBD2. Germline CDR1 SSHAT, CDR2 FNYEAQ (reference sequence). This CDR3 has 15 amino acids.

This chain joins TRBV2 and TRBJ2-5, with D possibly TRBD2 on 6 matching bases. The V gene lost 3 bases and the J gene lost 5 bases, with 16 bases spanning the gap. The germline V gene encodes CDR1 SNHLY and CDR2 FYNNEI. CDR3 length equals 15 residues. DNA of the CDR3: TGTGCCAGCAGTGAGGCCTTGGCTGGGGGGGAGACCCAGTACTTC. It codes for CASSEALAGGETQYF.

There are a few counts of this clone. The chain links TRBV18 to TRBJ2-3; D might be TRBD2 (6 bases). With 6 bases removed from V and 2 bases from J, the gap between germline ends came to 15 bases. CDR1 is KGHSH, CDR2 LQKENI, per germline. CDR3 length equals 15 residues. CDR3 in amino acids: CASSGRGSITDTQYF. The CDR3 DNA is TGTGCCAGCTCGGGTCGGGGGTCCATCACAGATACGCAGTATTTT.

V gene TRBV5-4 combines with J gene TRBJ1-1; TRBD1 agrees at 8 bases. This CDR3 spans 16 amino acids. CDR1 is SGHNT, CDR2 YYREEE, per germline (reference sequence). J was trimmed by 0 bases and V by 5 bases; bases with no gene match: 9. CDR3 DNA: TGTGCCAGCAGTCCGCCCGGGACAGGAATGAACACTGAAGCTTTCTTT. This codes for CASSPPGTGMNTEAFF.

CDR3 nucleotide sequence: TGTGCCAGCAGCGTACTCGCGGGAGTTACCGGGGAGCTGTTTTTT. The encoded protein is CASSVLAGVTGELFF. The gene calls are TRBV9 and TRBJ2-2, with 7 positions matching TRBD2. V lost 1 base to trimming and J lost 5 bases; unmatched junction nucleotides: 5. CDR3 length: 15 amino acids. Germline V lookup: CDR1 SGDLS, CDR2 YYNGEE. Looking up the rest from reference TRBV9 and TRBJ2-2 gives the full variable domain: DSGVTQTPKHLITATGQRVTLRCSPRSGDLSVYWYQQSLDQGLQFLIQYYNGEERAKGNILERFSAQQFPDLHSELNLSSLELGDSALYFCASSVLAGVTGELFFGEGSRLTVL.